This paragraph reports one T cell receptor (beta chain). Generated by immunoSEQ multiplex PCR, the TCRdb table keeps only in-frame clones and is missing some. This table holds 80,000 to 95,000 clones, roughly 96% found once. This entry is derived from a study of T cell changes during pregnancy in multiple sclerosis. V gave up 4 bases and J gave up 2 bases, with 13 bases separating them. The CDR3 extends over 14 amino acids. CDR1 and CDR2 from the germline V gene are SGHDT and YYEEEE. The source material was peripheral blood, sampled in the second trimester of pregnancy. This chain joins TRBV5-6 and TRBJ2-7; D might be TRBD1 (5 bases). The TCR was taken from a female donor with multiple sclerosis, enrolled in a pregnancy study. In DNA, the CDR3 is TGTGCCAGCAGCCCCGCTACAGGAACCTACGAGCAGTACTTC. This translates into CASSPATGTYEQYF.